Each of the 9 T cell receptor beta chains below was sequenced from the same sample in a study of blood T cell repertoires in COVID-19. Here immunoSEQ multiplex PCR was the method, and the copy in TCRdb shows in-frame clones only, minus some. The sample includes under 80,000 clones, around 90% of them seen just once. Sequenced material: peripheral blood. All receptors come from a human donor in a cohort sampled during active COVID-19.

The chain carries TRBV28 and TRBJ2-7, with 13 bases that match TRBD2. Germline V gives CDR1 MDHEN, CDR2 SYDVKM. The CDR3 spans 16 residues. After removal of 7 bases from V and 2 bases from J, the junction contained 8 bases not matched to a gene. CDR3 amino acids: CASTPYGLAGAYEQYF. The CDR3 bases are TGTGCCAGCACCCCCTATGGACTAGCGGGGGCCTACGAGCAGTACTTC.

V is TRBV6-5 and J is TRBJ1-3, with D unresolved. The CDR3 extends over 14 amino acids. Germline V gene data show CDR1 as MNHEY and CDR2 as SVGAGI. Trimming took 6 bases from V and 0 from J, leaving 9 bases between them. DNA for the CDR3: TGTGCCAGCAGCCGCGACATCTCTGGAAACACCATATATTTT. Encoded protein: CASSRDISGNTIYF.

The chain links TRBV24-1 to TRBJ2-1, with 10 bases fitting TRBD2. Germline V lookup: CDR1 KGHDR, CDR2 SFDVKD. This CDR3 spans 17 amino acids. V was pared by 3 bases and J by 6 bases, with 10 bases of the junction left unmatched. The CDR3 here is CATSDPAERGGRNEQFF. The CDR3 DNA reads as TGTGCCACCAGTGATCCTGCTGAGCGGGGGGGCCGCAATGAGCAGTTCTTC.

This clone has more than one count but fewer than ten. The V gene is TRBV4-3, the J gene TRBJ1-4; the D gene is possibly TRBD1 (5 bases). Germline V gives CDR1 LGHNA, CDR2 YSLEER. The ends were cut back, 4 bases at V and 2 bases at J, with 14 bases in the middle. This CDR3 is 16 amino acids long. The CDR3 here is CASSRGGGTTNEKLFF. The DNA for the CDR3 is TGCGCCAGCAGCCGGGGGGGAGGGACCACTAATGAAAAACTGTTTTTT.

This rearrangement joins TRBV28 to TRBJ2-7, with 10 bases that match TRBD1. This CDR3 contains 16 residues. Per germline, CDR1 MDHEN and CDR2 SYDVKM. Trimming took 3 bases from V and 2 from J; bases not matched to a gene: 7. The CDR3 DNA is TGTGCCAGCAGTTTGGTCCCCGGGACAGGGGCCTACGAGCAGTACTTC. As protein: CASSLVPGTGAYEQYF.

This clone was counted a few times. The chain employs TRBV6-6 and TRBJ1-2; maybe TRBD1 (6 bases). CDR3 length equals 13 residues. Germline values: CDR1 MNHNY, CDR2 SVGAGI (reference sequence). V was shortened by 7 bases and J by 2 bases, with 11 bases between the two germline ends. The CDR3 region is CASTLQGNYGYTF. CDR3 DNA sequence: TGTGCCAGCACATTGCAGGGGAACTATGGCTACACCTTC.

Only a few counts were recorded for this clone. V and J are TRBV27 and TRBJ1-1, with a weak D call TRBD1 (5 bases). The germline V and J ends were trimmed by 3 bases and 6 bases, with 14 bases remaining between them. Germline CDR1 MNHEY, CDR2 SMNVEV (reference sequence). The CDR3 sequence is 14 residues long. DNA for the CDR3: TGTGCCAGCAGTTTTGACGGGGGTGTTTCTGAAGCTTTCTTT. Amino acids: CASSFDGGVSEAFF.

The gene calls are TRBV28 and TRBJ1-2; D gene ambiguous. Per germline, CDR1 MDHEN and CDR2 SYDVKM. The CDR3 length is 13 residues. With 7 bases removed from V and 6 bases from J, the gap between germline ends came to 15 bases. The CDR3 nucleotides are TGTGCCAGCACTCTCCGGGGTTTGGATGGCTACACCTTC. Translating it yields CASTLRGLDGYTF.

This chain connects TRBV9 to TRBJ2-3, with 12 bases aligning to TRBD2. Germline loops: CDR1 SGDLS, CDR2 YYNGEE. The junction had 5 bases not matched to a gene; V was cut back by 4 bases and J by 2 bases. CDR3 length: 16 residues. The CDR3 nucleotides are TGTGCCAGCAGCCACGGACTAGCGGGGTCCACAGATACGCAGTATTTT. Its translation: CASSHGLAGSTDTQYF.